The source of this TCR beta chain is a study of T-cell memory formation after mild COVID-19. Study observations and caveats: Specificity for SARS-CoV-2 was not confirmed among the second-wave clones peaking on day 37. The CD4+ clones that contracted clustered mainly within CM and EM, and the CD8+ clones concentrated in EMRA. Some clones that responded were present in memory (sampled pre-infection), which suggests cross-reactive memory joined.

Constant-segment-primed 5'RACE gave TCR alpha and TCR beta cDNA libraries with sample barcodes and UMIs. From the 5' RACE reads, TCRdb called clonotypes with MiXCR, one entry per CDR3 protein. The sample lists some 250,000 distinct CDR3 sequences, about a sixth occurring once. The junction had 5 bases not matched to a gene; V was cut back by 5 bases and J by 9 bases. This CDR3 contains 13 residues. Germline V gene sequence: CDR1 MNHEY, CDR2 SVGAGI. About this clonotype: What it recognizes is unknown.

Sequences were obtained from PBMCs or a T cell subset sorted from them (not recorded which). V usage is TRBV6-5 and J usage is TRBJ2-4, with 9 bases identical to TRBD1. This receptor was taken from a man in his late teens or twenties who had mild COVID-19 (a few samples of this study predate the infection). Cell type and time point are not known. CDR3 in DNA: TGTGCCAGCAGTGGGGGACAGGGATTCATTCAGTACTTC. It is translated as CASSGGQGFIQYF.